The 13 T cell receptor beta chains below come from one sample, sequenced in a study of blood T cell repertoires in COVID-19. Profiled with immunoSEQ multiplex PCR; TCRdb holds only in-frame clones, not every one. Among approximately 100,000 clones listed, about four fifths were seen once. Sample: peripheral blood. The receptor set was obtained from a man between 65 and 79 years old with acute or convalescent COVID-19.

This chain uses TRBV2 with TRBJ2-1; TRBD2 agrees at 10 bases. Germline loops: CDR1 SNHLY, CDR2 FYNNEI. Germline trimming cut 11 bases from V and 6 bases from J; bases unmatched to any gene: 7. The CDR3 runs to 13 residues. The DNA for the CDR3 is TGTGCCGGTTTGGCTAGCGGGAGCAATGAGCAGTTCTTC. This sequence encodes CAGLASGSNEQFF.

CDR3 region: CASSLDVGLDEKLFF. CDR3 nucleotides: TGCGCCAGCAGCTTGGACGTGGGACTTGATGAAAAACTGTTTTTT. V usage is TRBV5-1 and J usage is TRBJ1-4; tentatively, D is TRBD1 (5 bases). The CDR3 has 15 residues. Looked up from germline, CDR1 is SGHRS and CDR2 is YFSETQ. Trimming shortened V by 0 bases and J by 6 bases, and 12 bases separated the two germline ends.

The rearrangement joins TRBV7-6 to TRBJ2-2; D is uncertain. Germline V lookup: CDR1 SGHVS, CDR2 FNYEAQ. V lost 1 base and J lost 5, with 5 bases in between. This CDR3 comprises 13 residues. In nucleotides, the CDR3 is TGTGCCAGCAGCTTAGAACGGACCGGGGAGCTGTTTTTT. Translated: CASSLERTGELFF.

This sequence joins TRBV7-2 and TRBJ2-5; 9 bases agree with TRBD2. Germline V lookup: CDR1 SGHTA, CDR2 FQGNSA. This CDR3 contains 15 residues. V dropped 3 bases and J dropped 1; count of bases not matched to a gene: 3. The CDR3 DNA follows: TGTGCCAGCAGCTTGGGACTAGCTGTCCAAGAGACCCAGTACTTC. Amino acid sequence: CASSLGLAVQETQYF.

The chain uses TRBV28 and TRBJ2-7; D ambiguous. The germline V and J ends were trimmed by 3 bases and 0 bases, with 15 bases remaining between them. Germline V gives CDR1 MDHEN, CDR2 SYDVKM. The CDR3 has 16 residues. This CDR3 is CASSFPFGPGSYEQYF. CDR3 DNA: TGTGCCAGCAGTTTCCCCTTTGGCCCTGGCTCCTACGAGCAGTACTTC.

This chain connects TRBV6-1 to TRBJ2-1; 7 bases match TRBD2. V lost 2 bases to trimming and J lost 5 bases; unmatched junction nucleotides: 6. Germline V gene data show CDR1 as MNHNS and CDR2 as SASEGT. CDR3 length: 15 residues. The CDR3 nucleotides are TGTGCCAGCAGTGAACCAGCGGGGAGTAACAATGAGCAGTTCTTC. The encoded protein is CASSEPAGSNNEQFF.

This chain joins TRBV27 and TRBJ2-3; 14 bases line up with TRBD2. Germline loops: CDR1 MNHEY, CDR2 SMNVEV (reference sequence). The length of the CDR3 is 18 residues. V dropped 6 bases and J dropped 5; count of bases not matched to a gene: 13. CDR3 DNA: TGTGCCAGCAGCGAGCCGGGACTAGCGGGAGTGGGCCAAGATACGCAGTATTTT. Amino acids: CASSEPGLAGVGQDTQYF.

This clone appeared a few times. The chain carries TRBV5-1 and TRBJ2-3, with D possibly matching TRBD2 (5 bases). V lost 2 bases and J lost 3, with 13 bases in between. The CDR3 sequence is 15 residues long. Germline CDR1 reads SGHRS; CDR2 reads YFSETQ. CDR3: CASSLREYRTDTQYF. CDR3 DNA: TGCGCCAGCAGCTTAAGGGAGTATAGGACAGATACGCAGTATTTT.

The chain combines TRBV3-1 (or the pseudogene TRBV3-2) with TRBJ2-2, with D hard to call. V was shortened by 1 base and J by 4 bases, with 10 bases between the two germline ends. The CDR3 loop spans 15 amino acids. Germline lookup yields CDR1 LGHDT and CDR2 YNNKEL (reference sequence). The CDR3 is CASSQVWPPTGELFF. The CDR3 bases are TGTGCCAGCAGCCAAGTCTGGCCCCCCACCGGGGAGCTGTTTTTT.

This chain connects TRBV28 to TRBJ1-3, with TRBD1 identical over 8 bases. This CDR3 comprises 15 residues. J lost 4 bases, V lost 8 bases, and 10 bases had no gene match. CDR1 and CDR2 (germline): MDHEN, SYDVKM. In DNA form, the CDR3 reads TGTGCCAGCGGGACAGGCTTAGGGGTGGGAAACACCATATATTTT. Encoded protein: CASGTGLGVGNTIYF.

This clone was found once. This chain connects TRBV3-1 (or the pseudogene TRBV3-2) to TRBJ2-1; 8 bases fit TRBD1. The length of the CDR3 is 14 residues. CDR1 is LGHDT, CDR2 YNNKEL, per germline (reference sequence). J was trimmed by 6 bases and V by 4 bases; bases with no gene match: 5. CDR3 loop: CASSRGQGFNEQFF. In DNA, the CDR3 is TGTGCCAGCAGCCGAGGACAGGGCTTCAATGAGCAGTTCTTC.

The chain carries TRBV10-3 and TRBJ1-4; 10 bases fit TRBD1. The CDR3 spans 14 residues. The germline V gene has CDR1 ENHRY and CDR2 SYGVKD. With V trimmed by 3 bases and J by 8 bases, 3 bases remained unmatched. CDR3 sequence reads: CAISEGTGAEKLFF. CDR3 coding DNA: TGTGCCATCAGTGAAGGGACAGGGGCCGAAAAACTGTTTTTT.

V gene TRBV12-5 combines with J gene TRBJ1-5, with TRBD1 identical over 7 bases. The V and J ends lost 5 bases and 2 bases, in that order; junction bases with no gene match: 9. The CDR3 contains 16 residues. Germline V lookup: CDR1 LGHNT, CDR2 FRNRAP. DNA for the CDR3: TGTGCTAGTGGTAATAACAGGGGTGGCGGCAATCAGCCCCAGCATTTT. It specifies CASGNNRGGGNQPQHF.